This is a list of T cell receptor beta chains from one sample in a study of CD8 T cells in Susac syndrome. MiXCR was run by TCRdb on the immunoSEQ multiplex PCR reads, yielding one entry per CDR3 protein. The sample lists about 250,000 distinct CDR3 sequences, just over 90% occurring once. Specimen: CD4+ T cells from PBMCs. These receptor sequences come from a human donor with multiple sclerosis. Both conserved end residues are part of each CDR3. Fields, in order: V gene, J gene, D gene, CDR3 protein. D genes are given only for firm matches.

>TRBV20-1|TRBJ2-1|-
CSATPRQNEQFF
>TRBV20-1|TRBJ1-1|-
CSARVQTQGNTEAFF
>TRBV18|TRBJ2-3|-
CASSPQEDTQYF
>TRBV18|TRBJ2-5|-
CASSPDVQETQYF
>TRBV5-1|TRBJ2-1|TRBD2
CASSLVPGGNEQFF
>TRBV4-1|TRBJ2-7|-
CASSHLPGPSYEQYF
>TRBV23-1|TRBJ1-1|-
CQWGGTEAFF
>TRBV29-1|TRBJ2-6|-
CSVESSGANVLTF
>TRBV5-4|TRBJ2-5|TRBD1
CASSQNRGTVETQYF
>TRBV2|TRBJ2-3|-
CASGSLLGTDTQYF
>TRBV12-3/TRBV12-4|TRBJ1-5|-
CASSSEGGNQPQHF
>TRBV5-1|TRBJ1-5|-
CASSLDSNSNQPQHF
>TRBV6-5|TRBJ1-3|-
CASSRDSSGNTIYF
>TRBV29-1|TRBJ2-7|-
CSVKDSPYEQYF
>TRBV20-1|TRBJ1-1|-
CSATKGGMNTEAFF
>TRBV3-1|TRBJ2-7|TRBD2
CATSLAGGAYEQYF
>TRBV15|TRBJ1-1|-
CATSGGQPNTEAFF